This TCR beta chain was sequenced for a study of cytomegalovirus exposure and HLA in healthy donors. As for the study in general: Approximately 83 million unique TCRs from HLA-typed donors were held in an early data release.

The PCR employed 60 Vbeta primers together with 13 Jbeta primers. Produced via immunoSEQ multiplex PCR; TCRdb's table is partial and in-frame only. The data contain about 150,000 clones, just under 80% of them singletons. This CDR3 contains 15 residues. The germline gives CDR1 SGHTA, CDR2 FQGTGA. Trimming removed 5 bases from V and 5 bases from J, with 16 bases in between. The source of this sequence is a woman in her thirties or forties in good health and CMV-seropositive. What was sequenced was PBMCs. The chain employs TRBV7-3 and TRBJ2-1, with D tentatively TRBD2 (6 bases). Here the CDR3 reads CASSPRVAANNEQFF. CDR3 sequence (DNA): TGTGCCAGCAGCCCCCGGGTAGCGGCGAACAATGAGCAGTTCTTC.